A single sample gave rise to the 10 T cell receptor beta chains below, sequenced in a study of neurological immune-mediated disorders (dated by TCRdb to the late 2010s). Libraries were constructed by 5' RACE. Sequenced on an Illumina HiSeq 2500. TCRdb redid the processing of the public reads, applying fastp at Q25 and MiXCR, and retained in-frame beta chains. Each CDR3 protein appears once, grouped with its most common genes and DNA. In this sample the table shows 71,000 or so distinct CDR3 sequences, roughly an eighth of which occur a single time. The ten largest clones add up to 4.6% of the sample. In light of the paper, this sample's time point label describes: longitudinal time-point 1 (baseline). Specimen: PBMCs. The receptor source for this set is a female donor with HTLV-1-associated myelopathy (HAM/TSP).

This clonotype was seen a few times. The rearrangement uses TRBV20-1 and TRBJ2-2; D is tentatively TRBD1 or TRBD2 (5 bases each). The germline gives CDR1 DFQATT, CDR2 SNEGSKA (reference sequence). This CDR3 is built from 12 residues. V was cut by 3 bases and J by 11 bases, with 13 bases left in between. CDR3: CSARGEPSELFF. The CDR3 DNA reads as TGCAGTGCTAGGGGGGAACCTTCCGAGCTGTTTTTT.

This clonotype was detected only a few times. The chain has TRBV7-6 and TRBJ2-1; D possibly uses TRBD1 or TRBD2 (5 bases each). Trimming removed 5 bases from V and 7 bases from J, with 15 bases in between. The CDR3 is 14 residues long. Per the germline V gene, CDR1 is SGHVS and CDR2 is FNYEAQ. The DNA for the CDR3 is TGTGCCAGCAGCCTCGGGACCTCTTTGAATGAGCAGTTCTTC. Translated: CASSLGTSLNEQFF.

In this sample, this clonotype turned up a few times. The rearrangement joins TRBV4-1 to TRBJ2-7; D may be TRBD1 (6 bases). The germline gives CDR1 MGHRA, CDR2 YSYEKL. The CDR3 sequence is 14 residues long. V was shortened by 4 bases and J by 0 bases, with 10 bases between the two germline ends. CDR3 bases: TGCGCCAGCAGCCGGGGCAGGGGCTCCTACGAGCAGTACTTC. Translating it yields CASSRGRGSYEQYF.

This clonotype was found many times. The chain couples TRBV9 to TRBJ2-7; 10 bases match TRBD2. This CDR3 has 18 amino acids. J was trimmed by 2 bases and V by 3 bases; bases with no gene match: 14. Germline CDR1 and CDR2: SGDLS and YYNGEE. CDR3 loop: CASSASIGVAGGPYEQYF. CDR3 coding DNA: TGTGCCAGCAGCGCCTCAATCGGGGTAGCGGGGGGACCCTACGAGCAGTACTTC.

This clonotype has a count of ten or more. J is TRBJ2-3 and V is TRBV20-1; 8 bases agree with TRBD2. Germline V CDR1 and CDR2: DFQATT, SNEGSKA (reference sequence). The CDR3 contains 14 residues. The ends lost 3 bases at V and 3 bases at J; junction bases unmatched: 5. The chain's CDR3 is CSARGLGFTDTQYF. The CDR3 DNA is TGCAGTGCTAGGGGACTAGGGTTTACAGATACGCAGTATTTT.

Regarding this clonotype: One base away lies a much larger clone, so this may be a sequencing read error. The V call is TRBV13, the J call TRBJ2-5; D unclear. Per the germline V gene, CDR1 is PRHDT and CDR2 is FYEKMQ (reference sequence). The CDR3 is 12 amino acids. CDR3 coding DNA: TGTGCCAGCAGCTCGGACCGCGAGACCAAGTACTTC. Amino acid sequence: CASSSDRETKYF.

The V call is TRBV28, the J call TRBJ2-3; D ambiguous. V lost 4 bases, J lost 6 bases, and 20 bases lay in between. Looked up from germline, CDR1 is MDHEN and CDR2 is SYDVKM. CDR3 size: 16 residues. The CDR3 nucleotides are TGTGCCAGCAGTTCCCTCTGGCGGACCATCACTGATACGCAGTATTTT. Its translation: CASSSLWRTITDTQYF.

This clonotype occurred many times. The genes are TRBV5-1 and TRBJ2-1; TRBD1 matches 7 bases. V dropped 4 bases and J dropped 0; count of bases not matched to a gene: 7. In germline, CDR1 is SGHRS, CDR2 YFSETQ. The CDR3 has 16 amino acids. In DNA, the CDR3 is TGCGCCAGCAGCAGCCCCAGGGACAGCTCCTACAATGAGCAGTTCTTC. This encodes CASSSPRDSSYNEQFF.

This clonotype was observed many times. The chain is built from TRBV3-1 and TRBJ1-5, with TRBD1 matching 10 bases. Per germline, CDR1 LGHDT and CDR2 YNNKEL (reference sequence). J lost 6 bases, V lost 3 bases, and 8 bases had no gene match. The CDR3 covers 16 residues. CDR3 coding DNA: TGTGCCAGCAGCCACCCCCGGGACAGGGGCGGTCAGCCCCAGCATTTT. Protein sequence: CASSHPRDRGGQPQHF. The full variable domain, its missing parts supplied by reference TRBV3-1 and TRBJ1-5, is DTAVSQTPKYLVTQMGNDKSIKCEQNLGHDTMYWYKQDSKKFLKIMFSYNNKELIINETVPNRFSPKSPDKAHLNLHINSLELGDSAVYFCASSHPRDRGGQPQHFGDGTRLSIL.

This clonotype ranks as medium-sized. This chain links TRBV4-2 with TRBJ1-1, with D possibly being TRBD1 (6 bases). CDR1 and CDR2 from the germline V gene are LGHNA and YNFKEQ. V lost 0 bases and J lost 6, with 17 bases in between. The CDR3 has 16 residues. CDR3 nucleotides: TGTGCCAGCAGCCAAGAGGTCCTCGCGGGGGGCGCTGAAGCTTTCTTT. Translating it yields CASSQEVLAGGAEAFF.